Sequencing of this T cell receptor beta chain was carried out in a study of blood T cells in healthy people across ages. Points from the study as a whole: Researchers said unsorted PBMCs prevented a conclusive naive versus antigen-experienced comparison.

Combining a sample-barcoded 5' primer with a J-beta primer mix, a second PCR ran for roughly 7 to 11 cycles. One entry per CDR3 protein, called by TCRdb with MiXCR from the 5' RACE reads. The table has 800,000 to 950,000 distinct CDR3 sequences, roughly 40% seen once. Each of the donors had roughly 10 milliliters of peripheral blood drawn into EDTA-treated Vacutainer tubes. The CDR3 covers 15 residues. The V gene lost 3 bases and the J gene lost 4 bases, with 14 bases spanning the gap. About this clonotype itself: Its antigen remains unknown. This may be a read error: a much more frequent sequence differs by one nucleotide.

The receptor's source is a man aged 18-30 years in good health. The specimen was blood. This chain joins TRBV12-3 or TRBV12-4 and TRBJ2-3; D uncertain. The CDR3 coding sequence is TGTGCCAGCAGTTTTTCTGCAGTAGGAGCAGATACGCAGTATTTT. As protein: CASSFSAVGADTQYF.